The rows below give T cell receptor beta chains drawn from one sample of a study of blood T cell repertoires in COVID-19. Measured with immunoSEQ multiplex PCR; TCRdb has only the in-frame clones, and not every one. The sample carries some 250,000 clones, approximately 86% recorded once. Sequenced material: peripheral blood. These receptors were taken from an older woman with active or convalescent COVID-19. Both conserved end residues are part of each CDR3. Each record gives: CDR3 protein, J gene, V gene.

CDR3aa: CATRGNGYTF
j_gene: TRBJ1-2
v_gene: TRBV19

CDR3aa: CATSDSGQAGELFF
j_gene: TRBJ2-2
v_gene: TRBV24-1

CDR3aa: CASRRDRGHTEAFF
j_gene: TRBJ1-1
v_gene: TRBV7-8

CDR3aa: CSATIGNTEAFF
j_gene: TRBJ1-1
v_gene: TRBV29-1

CDR3aa: CASSFEHQNTEAFF
j_gene: TRBJ1-1
v_gene: TRBV5-1

CDR3aa: CASSPTGIETQYF
j_gene: TRBJ2-5
v_gene: TRBV7-2

CDR3aa: CASSRPPRGTEAFF
j_gene: TRBJ1-1
v_gene: TRBV9

CDR3aa: CASRPTNRGPAVGRETQYF
j_gene: TRBJ2-5
v_gene: TRBV23-1

CDR3aa: CASSSPGQSPTNYGYTF
j_gene: TRBJ1-2
v_gene: TRBV5-1

CDR3aa: CARSLVGTGAYPLWDSPLHF
j_gene: TRBJ1-6
v_gene: TRBV5-3

CDR3aa: CASTMGGTEQYF
j_gene: TRBJ2-7
v_gene: TRBV12-3/TRBV12-4

CDR3aa: CASSMSAGLTLHF
j_gene: TRBJ1-6
v_gene: TRBV7-9

CDR3aa: CASSLGGQPQHF
j_gene: TRBJ1-5
v_gene: TRBV11-2

CDR3aa: CASSFSDKAGELFF
j_gene: TRBJ2-2
v_gene: TRBV7-2

CDR3aa: CASSPLVYGNEQFF
j_gene: TRBJ2-1
v_gene: TRBV7-9

CDR3aa: CASSYGEHGYTF
j_gene: TRBJ1-2
v_gene: TRBV6-5

CDR3aa: CASSPGGVKGLLNEKLFF
j_gene: TRBJ1-4
v_gene: TRBV11-2

CDR3aa: CASTSTGGYGYTF
j_gene: TRBJ1-2
v_gene: TRBV5-5

CDR3aa: CASSPLYQETQYF
j_gene: TRBJ2-5
v_gene: TRBV7-2

CDR3aa: CASSPQGPYNSPLHF
j_gene: TRBJ1-6
v_gene: TRBV6-5

CDR3aa: CASSLLSLTGELFF
j_gene: TRBJ2-2
v_gene: TRBV7-9

CDR3aa: CASSSSISGTVEYEQYF
j_gene: TRBJ2-7
v_gene: TRBV5-1

CDR3aa: CASSLGHDNQPQHF
j_gene: TRBJ1-5
v_gene: TRBV5-6

CDR3aa: CASRRSAAGELFF
j_gene: TRBJ2-2
v_gene: TRBV6-2/TRBV6-3

CDR3aa: CASSLSVRVEVPLHF
j_gene: TRBJ1-6
v_gene: TRBV27

CDR3aa: CASSSAGTGDFWQYF
j_gene: TRBJ2-7
v_gene: TRBV9

CDR3aa: CASSQRTGSEKLFF
j_gene: TRBJ1-4
v_gene: TRBV3-1/TRBV3-2

CDR3aa: CASSQGASSETDTQYF
j_gene: TRBJ2-3
v_gene: TRBV4-3

CDR3aa: CASSLLGPDTQYF
j_gene: TRBJ2-3
v_gene: TRBV7-2

CDR3aa: CASSYGAGRYEQYF
j_gene: TRBJ2-7
v_gene: TRBV6-2/TRBV6-3

CDR3aa: CASRNTGTDQPQHF
j_gene: TRBJ1-5
v_gene: TRBV6-5

CDR3aa: CASSLVPPSEYF
j_gene: TRBJ2-5
v_gene: TRBV7-2

CDR3aa: CASGGQGRAGELFF
j_gene: TRBJ2-2
v_gene: TRBV3-1/TRBV3-2

CDR3aa: CASSLAGEDTEAFF
j_gene: TRBJ1-1
v_gene: TRBV5-6

CDR3aa: CASSYPTQGTHNEQFF
j_gene: TRBJ2-1
v_gene: TRBV6-2/TRBV6-3

CDR3aa: CASSAAYRGGGYTF
j_gene: TRBJ1-2
v_gene: TRBV9

CDR3aa: CASSLALPTGTGELFF
j_gene: TRBJ2-2
v_gene: TRBV11-2

CDR3aa: CASSLGDYEQYF
j_gene: TRBJ2-7
v_gene: TRBV5-8

CDR3aa: CASSYSGIGDQETQYF
j_gene: TRBJ2-5
v_gene: TRBV6-5

CDR3aa: CASSYGQGGNNEQFF
j_gene: TRBJ2-1
v_gene: TRBV6-5

CDR3aa: CATSADHRGVSEKLFF
j_gene: TRBJ1-4
v_gene: TRBV15

CDR3aa: CATSERGQTVGNEQFF
j_gene: TRBJ2-1
v_gene: TRBV24-1

CDR3aa: CATSDPNPGDKGGEQYF
j_gene: TRBJ2-7
v_gene: TRBV24-1

CDR3aa: CASSKGRTQYF
j_gene: TRBJ2-5
v_gene: TRBV6-2/TRBV6-3

CDR3aa: CASSLTGMNTEAFF
j_gene: TRBJ1-1
v_gene: TRBV7-2

CDR3aa: CASRHGVSYEQYF
j_gene: TRBJ2-7
v_gene: TRBV11-2

CDR3aa: CASSLSQGNTEAFF
j_gene: TRBJ1-1
v_gene: TRBV7-3

CDR3aa: CASSQVGGLAGADTQYF
j_gene: TRBJ2-3
v_gene: TRBV3-1/TRBV3-2

CDR3aa: CASSYLAGGQETQYF
j_gene: TRBJ2-5
v_gene: TRBV6-5

CDR3aa: CATNSIYLNEQFF
j_gene: TRBJ2-1
v_gene: TRBV15

CDR3aa: CASSLARGALTDTQYF
j_gene: TRBJ2-3
v_gene: TRBV7-2

CDR3aa: CASSSRTGNSPLHF
j_gene: TRBJ1-6
v_gene: TRBV7-2

CDR3aa: CATSDGGEGSNQPQHF
j_gene: TRBJ1-5
v_gene: TRBV24-1